The present entry profiles one T cell receptor beta chain with its context. Only in-frame clones appear in the TCRdb table, and some are missing; sequencing was by immunoSEQ multiplex PCR. The profile shows around 300,000 clones, about 87% of them singletons. The sample is drawn from a study of blood T cell repertoires in COVID-19. Enrollees, about 18 to 89 years old, lived in about two dozen US areas. The length of the CDR3 is 14 residues. CDR1 is SGHDN, CDR2 FVKESK, per germline. V lost 4 bases and J lost 4; bases outside the gene matches: 5. Specimen: PBMCs or T cells enriched from blood (not recorded which). The chain recombines TRBV14 with TRBJ2-7, with 9 bases lining up with TRBD1. This TCR was recovered from a woman between 50 and 59 years old who had recovered from COVID-19. The CDR3, as DNA: TGTGCCAGCAGCCGATTGACAGGGGGTTACGAGCAGTACTTC. This encodes CASSRLTGGYEQYF.